This T cell receptor beta chain was observed in a study of T cell repertoires in cytomegalovirus infection. At the level of the study: Both CMV infection and a matching HLA type were indicated by public TCR beta signatures. Notes on the study in general: Public TCR beta family frequency separated CMV-and-HLA carriers, including in an independent cohort.

This CDR3 has 18 residues. V lost 5 bases, J lost 5 bases, and 16 bases stayed unmatched. Germline V gives CDR1 SGHVS, CDR2 FQNEAQ. The table lists this clonotype with many counts. The antigen is unknown. TCRdb itself ran the reads through MiXCR, one entry per CDR3 protein. The table includes 830,000 or so distinct CDR3 sequences, 32% detected once. The sample in question was cultured CD8+ T cells from PBMCs, obtained from culture after CMV antigen stimulation. This rearrangement joins TRBV7-8 to TRBJ2-1; 9 bases map to TRBD1. The sequence derives from a human donor in good health (CMV status not recorded). Some clones in this sample may be carry-over from other donors' samples. CDR3 residues: CASSRTPPRDRDDNEQFF. DNA for the CDR3: TGTGCCAGCAGCCGAACACCCCCCCGGGACAGGGATGACAATGAGCAGTTCTTC. Full variable domain (remainder filled in from reference TRBV7-8 and TRBJ2-1): GAGVSQSPRYKVAKRGQDVALRCDPISGHVSLFWYQQALGQGPEFLTYFQNEAQLDKSGLPSDRFFAERPEGSVSTLKIQRTQQEDSAVYLCASSRTPPRDRDDNEQFFGPGTRLTVL.